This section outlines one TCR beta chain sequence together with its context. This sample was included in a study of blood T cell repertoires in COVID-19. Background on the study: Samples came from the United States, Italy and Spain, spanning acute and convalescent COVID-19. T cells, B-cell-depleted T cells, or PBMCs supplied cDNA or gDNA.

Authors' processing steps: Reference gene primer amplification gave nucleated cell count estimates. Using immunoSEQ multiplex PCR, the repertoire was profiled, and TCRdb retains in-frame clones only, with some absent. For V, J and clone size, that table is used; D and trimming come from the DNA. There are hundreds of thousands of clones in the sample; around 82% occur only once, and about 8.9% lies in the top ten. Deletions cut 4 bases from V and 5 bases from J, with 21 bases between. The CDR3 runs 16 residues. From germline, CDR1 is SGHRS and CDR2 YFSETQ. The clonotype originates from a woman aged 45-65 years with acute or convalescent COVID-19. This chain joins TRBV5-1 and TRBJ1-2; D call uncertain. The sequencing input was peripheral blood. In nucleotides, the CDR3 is TGCGCCAGCAGCGCAGGCGGGCCCGGGGAGTTGTATGGCTACACCTTC. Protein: CASSAGGPGELYGYTF.